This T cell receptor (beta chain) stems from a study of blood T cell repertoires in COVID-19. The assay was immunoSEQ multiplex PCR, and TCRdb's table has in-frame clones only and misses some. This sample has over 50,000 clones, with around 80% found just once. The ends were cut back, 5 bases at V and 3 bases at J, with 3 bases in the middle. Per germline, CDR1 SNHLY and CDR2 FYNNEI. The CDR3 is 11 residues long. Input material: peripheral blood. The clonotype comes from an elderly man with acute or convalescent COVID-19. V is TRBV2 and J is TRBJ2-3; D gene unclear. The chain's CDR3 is CASSLTDTQYF. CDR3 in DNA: TGTGCCAGCAGTCTTACAGATACGCAGTATTTT.